The T cell receptor beta chain described here comes from a study of cytomegalovirus exposure and HLA in healthy donors (TCRdb year 2017). Describing the broader study: In an earlier analysis of 450 to 750 of the donors, roughly 300 Gb of sequence data and 100 million or so unique TCR beta sequences from roughly 200 million T cells were reported. The study used immunosequencing to profile the T cell repertoires of 600 to 850 subjects and linked those repertoires to cytomegalovirus serostatus. HLA typing included class I and class II loci at four-digit resolution. Several DR-DQ haplotypes were handled as single units for association and clustering because linkage in the cohort was strong. The study was designed to test whether signatures of past pathogen exposure could be identified by cataloging public T cell receptors. All discovery cohort repertoires had been generated using a single sequencing platform. Typing coverage varied by locus: roughly 629-630 donors for A, B, C, DRB1 and DQB1; roughly 520 for DQA1; more than 600 for DPA1; some 470 for DPB1. Rather than drawing on any new phenotypic data, the later analysis identified candidate immune exposures from TCR beta sequences and the way those sequences occurred across donors. Besides the first cohort of 550 to 750 subjects, a separate validation cohort made up of some 110 different subjects was used. Across around 400 genotyped donors of the cohort, an average of approximately 240,000 unique TCR beta nucleotide sequences per donor were sequenced, and about a sixth of those sequences were non-productive. A later analysis re-analyzed previously published TCR beta repertoires from approximately 670 donors and added high-resolution HLA genotyping to study TCR occurrence patterns. An earlier analysis of nearly 600 of the donors applied high-throughput TCR beta sequencing to assess whether each TCR beta V gene segment acted as functional or pseudogenic. Donor age, sex, ethnicity and CMV serostatus were collected together with the repertoire data. An early release that covered around 590 HLA-typed donors contained about 300 gigabases of sequencing data and tens of millions of unique TCR sequences. Among the approximately 430 genotyped donors, around 81% belonged to the genetic ancestry cluster associated with self-reported Caucasian donors. A later genetic analysis used genome-wide SNP genotypes for about 65% of the 666 donors, treating that subset as a discovery cohort. To predict cytomegalovirus infection status, the study combined high-throughput TCR immunosequencing, statistical association of individual TCRs with disease status, and machine learning.

In its sample, this clone was seen once. No cognate antigen has been identified for it. Base qualities are not recorded, but no much larger clone differs from it by a single base. CDR1 SQVTM and CDR2 ANQGSEA were looked up in the germline V gene. The CDR3 measures 11 amino acids from cysteine to phenylalanine. This entry keeps only the CDR3 DNA: 33 bases, framed from base 1. V and J are truncated by 8 bases and 4 bases respectively, leaving an intervening sequence of 11 bases. Libraries were made using the immunoSEQ multiplex PCR assay. For the multiplex PCR, a mixture combining 60 forward primers for TCR Vbeta segments and 13 reverse primers for TCR Jbeta segments was used. The CDR3 region of rearranged TCR beta genes was amplified from genomic DNA with a multiplex PCR assay. The Illumina HiSeq System was used to sequence the amplified TCR beta libraries as 87-base-pair reads. The authors processed their data as follows. Across the 670 or so repertoires, a later analysis counted tens of millions of unique TCR beta chains, approximately 12 million of which were shared by at least two donors. A nearest-neighbor algorithm error-corrected the raw reads and collapsed the reads into unique sequences, merging closely related sequences to remove PCR and sequencing errors. CDR3 sequences were aligned to IMGT reference sequences to assign V, D and J gene segments. Each retained sequence needed at least a six-nucleotide match to both a V gene segment and a J gene segment. A rearrangement was called productive if the CDR3 had no stop codons and remained in frame with V and J, and every other rearrangement was called non-productive. Following IMGT convention, CDR3 was defined as the stretch from the second conserved V-encoded cysteine to the conserved J-encoded phenylalanine. The earlier analysis of a few hundred of the donors excluded sequences that lacked an unambiguous match to a single V gene segment. In an earlier analysis of some 590 of the donors, a V segment was called functional when productive rearrangements were above 56.7%, and segregating when the standard deviation between donors exceeded 5%. A statistical classification framework was developed to diagnose cytomegalovirus status using the catalog of TCR beta chain sequences. V and J gene assignment, in a later analysis, came from comparing TCR nucleotide sequences with IMGT/GENE-DB human TR gene sequences. In a later analysis, CDR3 sequences and most-parsimonious VDJ recombination scenarios were assigned using the TCRdist pipeline. A later analysis defined each TCR beta chain by its CDR3 amino acid sequence plus V-gene family, and excluded reads lacking a unique V-gene family. As a way to deal with suspected cross-contamination and a sequencing artifact, a later analysis dropped roughly 600 nucleotide sequences that were highly shared and had low generation probability. In a later analysis, a clonal expansion index for each public chain was calculated from normalized within-repertoire ranks of inferred template counts. A later analysis computed generation probabilities with a VDJ recombination model fitted to out-of-frame rearrangements, and checked the results against IGoR. A later analysis scored TCR-TCR, TCR-HLA and TCR-CMV co-occurrence with hypergeometric tests, applying a repertoire-size bias correction to TCR pairs. False discovery rates were estimated in a later analysis by permuting HLA or CMV assignments 20 times. In a later analysis, co-occurring TCRs were grouped using DBSCAN, with TCRdist sequence similarity added in when clustering inside HLA-allele-positive subsets. Repertoires with fewer than 30,000 or more than 120,000 public chains, plus five repertoires with anomalous nucleotide sharing, were excluded from co-occurrence clustering. The clones in this table, taken by TCRdb from immuneACCESS, are in-frame only. Not every clone is retained; where verified, under half of the shortfall comes from an unresolved V gene, and the cause of the rest is unknown. D and trimming were read from the DNA, whereas the V and J calls and clone size are those reported in that table. The sample contains approximately 80,000 clones, around 70% of them found a single time. Together, the top ten hold about a fifth of the sample.

The cohort consisted of 650 to 700 healthy bone marrow donors. At the time of sampling, all cohort members were nominally healthy, though unrecorded immune exposures were likely present. The donor was CMV seropositive and was included in the group of 250 to 350 seropositive cohort members. A peripheral blood sample was provided by each donor, and peripheral blood mononuclear cells were used for TCR beta sequencing. The Qiagen DNeasy Blood Extraction Kit was used to extract genomic DNA from the blood cell samples. The paper as a whole reports these results and caveats: According to a later analysis, parvovirus B19, influenza, CMV and Epstein-Barr virus appeared linked to several top co-occurrence clusters. An earlier analysis of several hundred of the donors showed that most TCR beta V segments appeared in productive rearrangements either about 90% or about 30% of the time, which broadly matched IMGT annotations. A further reported finding was that TCR beta sequences accurately predicted the HLA-A and HLA-B alleles for most subjects in the first cohort. Linkage disequilibrium might explain the correlated functional status among segregating V segments, but an unknown experimental factor could not be excluded. Sequencing depth was assumed to be roughly uniform across donors in the presence/absence analyses, though that assumption may not hold. A later genetic analysis associated a missense DCLRE1C variant with V-gene and J-gene trimming of TCR beta chains, and an independent cohort replicated the association. Specific HLA alleles were associated with 15,000 to 20,000 TCR beta sequences at a false discovery rate of 0.05 in a later analysis. Compared with the approximately 600-donor mean, donors in an Asian-associated ancestry cluster had fewer N-insertions in productive TCRs, according to a later genetic analysis. While some public TCRs were present in many individuals, most TCR sequences turned up only very rarely across donors. In a later analysis, HLA-associated TCR beta chains showed more clonal expansion and lower generation probabilities than non-associated chains that were equally common. Assigning TCR associations to individual alleles was difficult when HLA alleles, especially DR and DQ, strongly co-occurred. According to a later analysis, TCR association rates differed among HLA loci, with DRB1 alleles showing the most associated TCRs and HLA-C alleles showing the fewest. The authors suggested that the approach could potentially be generalized to other disease states and immunological phenotypes. In this cohort, only TCR beta chains were sequenced, and detectable features were limited by the absence of alpha or paired-chain data. Because the 87-base-pair reads could not distinguish some IMGT-functional V segments, including TRBV6-2 and TRBV6-3, those segments were excluded. For the cohort, immune exposure information was limited to CMV serostatus. HLA typing was unavailable for some donors at each locus, so association tests used only the typed subset. Cytomegalovirus status was reported to be diagnosed by the classifier with high specificity and sensitivity in both the original and validation cohorts. Because counts were too low, around 17 rarely observed V segments, including chromosome 9 orphons, were left out of the earlier analysis of 587 of the donors. A few of the identified cytomegalovirus-associated TCR beta chains were confirmed in vitro to be specific for cytomegalovirus antigens. In the study, some 160 TCR beta chains were listed as associated with cytomegalovirus. A cluster of highly shared sequence variants was judged likely to be a technical artifact of the sequencing pipeline. In a later analysis, most CMV-associated TCR beta chains were found to appear HLA-restricted, with HLA associations seemingly driven largely by CMV exposure.

This receptor chain uses TRBV29-1 and TRBJ1-1; no D gene can be assigned with confidence. The sequencing input was PBMCs. The receptor was derived from a man aged 25 to 45 in good health and CMV-seropositive. The nucleotides are TGCAGCACGGGATTGGGCACTGAAGCTTTCTTT. It codes for CSTGLGTEAFF.